These 25 T cell receptor beta chains originate from one sample sequenced in a study of neurological immune-mediated disorders. TCRdb passed the 5' RACE reads through MiXCR, listing each CDR3 protein once. The data hold 25,000 to 30,000 distinct CDR3 sequences, with under 30% observed a single time. The sample was CD4+ T cells from blood. The origin of the receptors is a man aged 50-59 years with HTLV-1-associated myelopathy (HAM/TSP).

This clonotype was observed at least ten times. The chain combines TRBV29-1 with TRBJ2-7, with 7 bases matching TRBD1. In germline, CDR1 is SQVTM, CDR2 ANQGSEA. The CDR3 totals 16 residues. Losses at the gene ends were 4 bases for V and 4 bases for J; bases not matched to a gene: 16. This CDR3 is CSVGLSSGTVRYEQYF. In DNA, the CDR3 is TGCAGCGTTGGTTTATCGTCGGGGACAGTAAGATACGAGCAGTACTTC.

By share, this clonotype counts as medium-sized (0.01 to 0.1%). V and J are TRBV7-8 and TRBJ2-1; D may be TRBD1 (6 bases). Germline V gene data show CDR1 as SGHVS and CDR2 as FQNEAQ. Deletions cut 5 bases from V and 5 bases from J, with 7 bases between. The CDR3 runs to 12 residues. This CDR3 reads CASSRQDNEQFF. Written as DNA, the CDR3 is TGTGCCAGCAGCCGACAGGACAATGAGCAGTTCTTC.

This clonotype was observed at least ten times. The gene calls are TRBV14 and TRBJ1-2, with D possibly TRBD1 on 5 matching bases. Germline V CDR1 and CDR2: SGHDN, FVKESK. V lost 5 bases to trimming and J lost 7 bases, with 20 bases between them. The CDR3 extends over 15 amino acids. The CDR3 spells CASSARQGIFAGYTF. In DNA, the CDR3 is TGTGCCAGCAGCGCCCGCCAGGGTATTTTTGCTGGCTACACCTTC. The variable domain in full, completed from reference TRBV14 and TRBJ1-2, reads EAGVTQFPSHSVIEKGQTVTLRCDPISGHDNLYWYRRVMGKEIKFLLHFVKESKQDESGMPNNRFLAERTGGTYSTLKVQPAELEDSGVYFCASSARQGIFAGYTFGSGTRLTVV.

This clonotype has ten or more counts. The genes are TRBV29-1 and TRBJ2-2; the D gene could be TRBD1 or TRBD2 (5 bases each). The CDR3 runs 15 residues. Germline V lookup: CDR1 SQVTM, CDR2 ANQGSEA. Trimming left V 1 base short and J 7 bases short, with 16 bases between. CDR3 sequence reads: CSVEGLAGSVGELFF. The CDR3 DNA reads as TGCAGCGTTGAAGGTCTAGCAGGGTCGGTCGGGGAGCTGTTTTTT.

This clonotype was counted at least ten times. The rearrangement joins TRBV12-3 or TRBV12-4 to TRBJ2-2; D is possibly TRBD1 (5 bases). The V end lost 6 bases, the J end lost 6 bases, and 8 bases lay between the germline ends. The CDR3 sequence is 12 residues long. The CDR3 protein is CASSPGPGELFF. In DNA, the CDR3 is TGTGCCAGCAGCCCAGGGCCCGGGGAGCTGTTTTTT.

The CDR3 DNA is TGTGCCAGCATGATCGGCGCGGTGATGAACACTGAAGCTTTCTTT. This codes for CASMIGAVMNTEAFF. The chain joins TRBV28 to TRBJ1-1, with D uncertain. This CDR3 comprises 15 residues. Germline V gene data show CDR1 as MDHEN and CDR2 as SYDVKM. V shed 7 bases and J shed 0 bases, with 15 bases lying between them.

This clonotype was found many times. In DNA form, the CDR3 reads TGCGCCAGCAGTTATGCCCTCCCCCGGACGGCGAACACTGAAGCTTTCTTT. Its protein is CASSYALPRTANTEAFF. The V and J genes are TRBV5-1 and TRBJ1-1; D not resolved. V shed 5 bases and J shed 1 base, with 21 bases lying between them. Germline values: CDR1 SGHRS, CDR2 YFSETQ. This CDR3 region has 17 residues. The variable domain in full, with the rest retrieved from reference TRBV5-1 and TRBJ1-1, is KAGVTQTPRYLIKTRGQQVTLSCSPISGHRSVSWYQQTPGQGLQFLFEYFSETQRNKGNFPGRFSGRQFSNSRSEMNVSTLELGDSALYLCASSYALPRTANTEAFFGQGTRLTVV.

V and J are TRBV20-1 and TRBJ2-3, with TRBD2 as a possible D gene (6 bases). V dropped 0 bases and J dropped 0 bases, with 19 bases sitting between them. The length of the CDR3 is 18 residues. Germline CDR1 DFQATT, CDR2 SNEGSKA (reference sequence). CDR3 DNA sequence: TGCAGTGCTAGAGATTTGGGGAATAGCGGAACTAGCACAGATACGCAGTATTTT. This sequence encodes CSARDLGNSGTSTDTQYF.

This clonotype was recorded many times. The genes are TRBV6-1 and TRBJ1-6, with D maybe TRBD1 (6 bases). CDR1 is MNHNS and CDR2 is SASEGT in the germline V gene. The CDR3 extends over 16 amino acids. V gave up 4 bases and J gave up 7 bases, with 17 bases separating them. DNA of the CDR3: TGTGCCAGCAGTGTACCAACAGGGCCGTGGAATTCACCCCTCCACTTT. It yields the protein CASSVPTGPWNSPLHF.

This clonotype was seen many times. The chain carries TRBV10-3 and TRBJ2-3; D tentatively fits TRBD1 or TRBD2 (6 bases each). The CDR3 has 16 residues. Germline values: CDR1 ENHRY, CDR2 SYGVKD. V lost 2 bases and J 0 bases, leaving 12 bases between the germline ends. DNA for the CDR3: TGTGCCATCAGTGAGAGGGGGACTTATAGCACAGATACGCAGTATTTT. It yields the protein CAISERGTYSTDTQYF.

Many counts were recorded for this clonotype. J is TRBJ1-2 and V is TRBV7-9; 8 nucleotides match TRBD1. V was pared by 5 bases and J by 0 bases, with 5 bases of the junction left unmatched. The CDR3 length is 15 residues. The germline V gene has CDR1 SEHNR and CDR2 FQNEAQ (reference sequence). The DNA for the CDR3 is TGTGCCAGCAGCGTCCGACAGGGGACTAACTATGGCTACACCTTC. Protein product: CASSVRQGTNYGYTF.

This clonotype is a singleton in its sample. The V and J genes are TRBV3-1 and TRBJ2-7; D gene ambiguous. The CDR3 has 12 residues. V was shortened by 6 bases and J by 4 bases, with 10 bases between the two germline ends. From germline, CDR1 is LGHDT and CDR2 YNNKEL (reference sequence). CDR3 sequence: CASSQTWYEQYF. In DNA form, the CDR3 reads TGTGCCAGCAGTCAGACTTGGTACGAGCAGTACTTC.

This clonotype came up many times. The chain joins TRBV5-1 to TRBJ1-3; D gene unclear. From germline, CDR1 is SGHRS and CDR2 YFSETQ. This CDR3 region has 13 residues. V lost 7 bases, J lost 0 bases, and 8 bases lay in between. CDR3 residues: CASRTISGNTIYF. DNA of the CDR3: TGCGCCAGCCGGACCATCTCTGGAAACACCATATATTTT.

The CDR3 coding sequence is TGTGCCATCAGTGAGACATGGACAAGCAATCAGCCCCAGCATTTT. This translates into CAISETWTSNQPQHF. V and J are TRBV10-3 and TRBJ1-5, with a tentative D call TRBD1 (5 bases). Trimming took 2 bases from V and 1 from J, leaving 9 bases between them. Germline V CDR1 and CDR2: ENHRY, SYGVKD. The CDR3 contains 15 residues.

The table lists this clonotype with a count of one. The V and J genes are TRBV5-5 and TRBJ2-1, with 9 bases lining up with TRBD1. Trimming cost V 4 bases and J 9 bases; bases outside gene matches: 8. The CDR3 extends over 14 amino acids. CDR1 SGHKS and CDR2 YYEKEE come from the germline V gene (reference sequence). The CDR3 spells CASSLTGGTVEQFF. As DNA, the CDR3 is TGTGCCAGCAGCCTGACAGGGGGAACGGTTGAGCAGTTCTTC.

In this sample, this clonotype turned up many times. V usage is TRBV3-1 and J usage is TRBJ2-2; TRBD1 matches 7 bases. The J segment lost 4 bases and the V segment lost 5 bases, leaving 4 bases of the junction unmatched. The CDR3 has 14 residues. Per the germline V gene, CDR1 is LGHDT and CDR2 is YNNKEL (reference sequence). CDR3 nucleotides: TGTGCCAGCAGCTTACAGGGGCCCACCGGGGAGCTGTTTTTT. Protein product: CASSLQGPTGELFF.

This clonotype was seen a few times. The V call is TRBV7-8, the J call TRBJ1-5; no clear D gene. V shed 2 bases and J shed 16 bases, with 24 bases lying between them. Germline V gives CDR1 SGHVS, CDR2 FQNEAQ. The CDR3 loop spans 15 amino acids. CDR3 residues: CASSLRSLREQPHHF. DNA of the CDR3: TGTGCCAGCAGCTTAAGGTCATTAAGGGAGCAGCCTCATCATTTT.

This clonotype was counted at least ten times. V gene TRBV6-5 combines with J gene TRBJ1-1, with D unresolved. The CDR3 is 14 residues long. Trimming removed 2 bases from V and 6 bases from J, with 13 bases in between. Looked up from germline, CDR1 is MNHEY and CDR2 is SVGAGI. CDR3 DNA sequence: TGTGCCAGCAGTTACATGGCCTCAGGCCCTGAAGCTTTCTTT. Translation gives CASSYMASGPEAFF.

This clonotype occurred a few times. The chain links TRBV20-1 to TRBJ1-1; TRBD1 might be the D (6 bases). The length of the CDR3 is 11 residues. With 1 base removed from V and 8 bases from J, the gap between germline ends came to 8 bases. Germline CDR1 reads DFQATT; CDR2 reads SNEGSKA (reference sequence). The CDR3 loop is CSARAGTEAFF. Here the CDR3 DNA reads TGCAGTGCTAGAGCCGGGACAGAAGCTTTCTTT.

This clonotype was picked up many times. The chain is built from TRBV2 and TRBJ1-2, with TRBD1 identical over 7 bases. The CDR3 totals 15 residues. The J segment lost 6 bases and the V segment lost 4 bases, leaving 11 bases of the junction unmatched. Germline V lookup: CDR1 SNHLY, CDR2 FYNNEI. The CDR3 DNA reads TGTGCCAGCAGTGTAGCCCACAGGGGCATCGATGGCTACACCTTC. Its translation: CASSVAHRGIDGYTF. The full variable domain, completed using reference TRBV2 and TRBJ1-2, is EPEVTQTPSHQVTQMGQEVILRCVPISNHLYFYWYRQILGQKVEFLVSFYNNEISEKSEIFDDQFSVERPDGSNFTLKIRSTKLEDSAMYFCASSVAHRGIDGYTFGSGTRLTVV.

This clonotype was seen repeatedly, ten times or more. The CDR3 sequence: CASSFPGLSEAFF. The CDR3 nucleotides read TGTGCCAGCAGTTTTCCGGGCCTTAGTGAAGCTTTCTTT. The gene calls are TRBV27 and TRBJ1-1; no clear D. Germline V gene sequence: CDR1 MNHEY, CDR2 SMNVEV (reference sequence). Between the trimmed V and J ends, which lost 3 bases and 7 bases, there was a span of 12 bases. This CDR3 spans 13 amino acids.

As for this clonotype: A much larger clone sits a single nucleotide away, making a read error possible. This chain uses TRBV19 with TRBJ2-6; unclear D gene. The germline V and J ends were trimmed by 7 bases and 2 bases, with 15 bases remaining between them. The CDR3 is 16 residues long. CDR1 is LNHDA, CDR2 SQIVND, per germline (reference sequence). CDR3 coding DNA: TGTGCCAGTATAACCACCCGGGTTACTGGGGCCAACGTCCTGACTTTC. It encodes CASITTRVTGANVLTF.

This clonotype was observed at least ten times. The J gene is TRBJ2-5, the V gene TRBV5-1, with 10 bases lining up with TRBD2. Germline assignment: CDR1 SGHRS and CDR2 YFSETQ. V trimming: 0 bases; J trimming: 4 bases; junction bases outside the gene matches: 3. This CDR3 contains 15 residues. The CDR3 sequence is CASSLAASGRETQYF. CDR3 nucleotide sequence: TGCGCCAGCAGCTTGGCCGCTAGCGGGAGAGAGACCCAGTACTTC.

This clonotype was found many times. The rearrangement links TRBV5-1 to TRBJ1-5; TRBD1 might be the D (5 bases). The V gene lost 0 bases and the J gene lost 7 bases, with 8 bases spanning the gap. The germline gives CDR1 SGHRS, CDR2 YFSETQ. This CDR3 has 13 residues. CDR3 sequence: CASSLGGEQPQHF. The CDR3 DNA reads as TGCGCCAGCAGCTTGGGAGGGGAACAGCCCCAGCATTTT.

This clonotype was observed at least ten times. The gene calls are TRBV6-2 or TRBV6-3 and TRBJ1-1, with D unresolved. Per the germline V gene, CDR1 is MNHEY and CDR2 is SVGEGT. The CDR3 spans 13 residues. V was pared by 8 bases and J by 1 base, with 11 bases between. The CDR3 region has the DNA TGTGCCAGCCATAGGAGTCGGAACACTGAAGCTTTCTTT. Protein product: CASHRSRNTEAFF.